This TCR beta chain originates from a study of T cell repertoires in cytomegalovirus infection. Study in general: CMV infection together with matching HLA type was indicated by public TCR beta signatures. Whole-study results and caveats: Frequencies of public TCR beta families were cumulated, and this identified carriers of CMV plus the relevant HLA. There were HLA-C-restricted CMV-specific TCR beta clonotypes dominating the ex vivo response.

As to this clonotype: The antigen is unknown.

One entry per CDR3 protein results from TCRdb running MiXCR on the reads. The repertoire holds 400,000 or so distinct CDR3 sequences, with around 32% as singletons. The TCR originated in a human donor in good health (CMV status not recorded). Some clones in this sample may be carry-over from other donors' samples. The sequencing sample was made of PBMCs.

The CDR3 DNA sequence: TGCAGTGCTAGAGCGTCCTTTCGTAGGGAAGGGGATCAGCCCCAGCATTTT. Its translation is CSARASFRREGDQPQHF. The rearrangement joins TRBV20-1 to TRBJ1-5; D might be TRBD1 (5 bases). CDR1 and CDR2 from the germline V gene are DFQATT and SNEGSKA (reference sequence). The CDR3 runs 17 residues. Trimming shortened V by 1 base and J by 5 bases, and 21 bases separated the two germline ends.